The 3 T cell receptor beta chains below were found in one sample sequenced in a study of spatial heterogeneity in lung cancer (dated by TCRdb to about 2019). The protocol used for the library was 5' RACE. Data came from a NextSeq 500. In TCRdb, the public reads were trimmed at Q25 with fastp and aligned with MiXCR, with productive beta chains retained. Every distinct CDR3 protein forms one entry, paired with its most common genes and DNA. The sample records about 87,000 distinct CDR3 sequences, roughly a fifth of which are singletons. The ten largest make up roughly a fifth of the sample. The time point label corresponds to: blood at routine non-recurrence follow-up after resection. The specimen comprised PBMCs, sampled at follow-up. These receptors were collected from a male donor with early-stage non-small cell lung cancer.

The gene calls are TRBV7-9 and TRBJ2-3; D remains unclear. CDR1 and CDR2 (germline): SEHNR, FQNEAQ (reference sequence). Trimming shortened V by 5 bases and J by 2 bases, and 5 bases separated the two germline ends. The CDR3 sequence is 12 residues long. This CDR3 reads CASSLFTDTQYF. CDR3 in DNA: TGTGCCAGCAGCCTATTCACAGATACGCAGTATTTT.

This clonotype was found a few times. CDR3 protein: CASSGQGTLEKLFF. DNA of the CDR3: TGTGCCAGCAGCGGACAGGGAACTCTTGAAAAACTGTTTTTT. This sequence joins TRBV5-5 and TRBJ1-4, with TRBD1 matching 8 bases. This CDR3 has 14 amino acids. Germline values: CDR1 SGHKS, CDR2 YYEKEE (reference sequence). J lost 7 bases, V lost 4 bases, and 6 bases had no gene match.

About this clonotype itself: A single base separates this from a much larger clone, so it may be a read error. The DNA for the CDR3 is TGCGCCAGCAGTGAAAACCCCGGAAACACCTTATATTTT. Amino acids: CASSENPGNTLYF. The chain combines TRBV10-2 with TRBJ1-3; D is unresolved. Germline V CDR1 and CDR2: WSHSY, SAAADI. The CDR3 spans 13 residues.